This TCR beta chain is drawn from a study of cytomegalovirus exposure and HLA in healthy donors. Study-level points and caveats: Several top significant clusters appeared, in a later analysis, to be linked to common viral pathogens. More clonal expansion characterized HLA-associated TCR beta chains than equally common others in a later analysis.

In the PCR, 60 Vbeta and 13 Jbeta primers were used. As processed by the authors: Later reanalysis found approximately 76 million unique TCR beta chains, around 10 million of them shared. Using immunoSEQ multiplex PCR, the repertoire was profiled, and TCRdb retains in-frame clones only, with some absent. From that table come the V and J calls and clone size; the DNA was used to work out D and trimming. The sample has about 210,000 clones, 82% seen once. The study sampled nominally healthy donors, though unrecorded immune exposures were likely. The CDR3 sequence is 14 residues long. In germline, CDR1 is SGHVS, CDR2 FQNEAQ. The ends were cut back, 3 bases at V and 3 bases at J, with 11 bases in the middle. About this clone: Its antigen is not known.

The chain employs TRBV7-8 and TRBJ1-1; D is unresolved. The clonotype originates from a man aged 35 to 55 in good health and CMV-seropositive. The specimen was PBMCs. The CDR3 DNA sequence: TGTGCCAGCAGCTTGGTCCCGGGAGACACTGAAGCTTTCTTT. Its protein product is CASSLVPGDTEAFF.